This T cell receptor (beta chain) originates from a study of blood T cell repertoires in COVID-19. Study context: Donors in the United States, Italy and Spain gave samples during acute or convalescent COVID-19.

The assay was immunoSEQ multiplex PCR, and TCRdb's table has in-frame clones only and misses some. Here the sample spans approximately 130,000 clones, 80% to 90% being singletons. Trimming stripped 1 base from V and 10 bases from J, with 23 bases between. CDR3 length equals 17 residues. Germline CDR1 and CDR2: LNHDA and SQIVND (reference sequence). The rearrangement uses TRBV19 and TRBJ1-5, with a tentative D call TRBD1 (6 bases). This receptor was taken from a man aged 45-60 years with active COVID-19. The specimen sequenced was peripheral blood. CDR3 bases: TGTGCCAGTAGTATAGTGGTAGCGGGACCGCTCAGGGGACCCCAGCATTTT. This codes for CASSIVVAGPLRGPQHF. The full variable domain, with the rest looked up from reference TRBV19 and TRBJ1-5, is DGGITQSPKYLFRKEGQNVTLSCEQNLNHDAMYWYRQDPGQGLRLIYYSQIVNDFQKGDIAEGYSVSREKKESFPLTVTSAQKNPTAFYLCASSIVVAGPLRGPQHFGDGTRLSIL.